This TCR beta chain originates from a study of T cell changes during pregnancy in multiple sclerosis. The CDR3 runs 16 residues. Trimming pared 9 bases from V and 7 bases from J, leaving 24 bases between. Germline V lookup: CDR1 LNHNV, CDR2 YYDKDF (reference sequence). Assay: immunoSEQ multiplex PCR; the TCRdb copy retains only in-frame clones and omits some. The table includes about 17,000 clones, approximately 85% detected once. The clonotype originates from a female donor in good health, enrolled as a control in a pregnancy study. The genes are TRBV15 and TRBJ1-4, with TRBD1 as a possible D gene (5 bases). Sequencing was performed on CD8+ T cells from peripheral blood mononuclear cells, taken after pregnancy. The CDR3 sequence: CATQSRRAGGSEKLFF. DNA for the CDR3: TGTGCCACGCAGTCCCGCAGGGCTGGGGGGAGTGAAAAACTGTTTTTT.